Following are 6 T cell receptor beta chains from one sample sequenced in a study of cytomegalovirus exposure and HLA in healthy donors. 13 Jbeta primers and 60 Vbeta primers were used for the PCR. Assay: immunoSEQ multiplex PCR; the TCRdb copy retains only in-frame clones and omits some. Here the sample spans some 140,000 clones, roughly 77% being singletons. The sample comprised PBMCs. The receptors were sampled from a man aged 30 to 39 in good health.

In its sample, this clone was seen once. The chain has TRBV19 and TRBJ2-2; 11 nucleotides align to TRBD2. Trimming removed 4 bases from V and 7 bases from J; junction bases left unmatched: 5. The V gene's germline CDR1 is LNHDA and CDR2 SQIVND (reference sequence). There are 15 residues in the CDR3. The CDR3 here is CASSTSGRMVGELFF. CDR3 nucleotide sequence: TGTGCCAGTAGTACTAGCGGGAGGATGGTCGGGGAGCTGTTTTTT.

In nucleotides, the CDR3 is TGTGCCAGCAGTTTATATTTAGGGACAGGCATGAGCTCCTATAATTCACCCCTCCACTTT. Its translation: CASSLYLGTGMSSYNSPLHF. This chain links TRBV28 with TRBJ1-6; 8 bases line up with TRBD1. The germline V gene encodes CDR1 MDHEN and CDR2 SYDVKM. V shed 1 base and J 0 bases; nucleotides not matched to a gene: 11. The CDR3 has 20 amino acids.

V usage is TRBV19 and J usage is TRBJ2-1; 8 bases are a match to TRBD2. After removal of 3 bases from V and 7 bases from J, the junction contained 8 bases not matched to a gene. The CDR3 loop spans 15 amino acids. Germline values: CDR1 LNHDA, CDR2 SQIVND (reference sequence). CDR3 bases: TGTGCCAGTAGTATTCGACGGGAGGGCAGGAATGAGCAGTTCTTC. Translation gives CASSIRREGRNEQFF.

With respect to this clone: This sample also contains other DNA sequences that code for the same CDR3. The chain joins TRBV7-9 to TRBJ1-2; D unresolved. Trimming removed 0 bases at V and 3 bases at J, with 8 bases between. From germline, CDR1 is SEHNR and CDR2 FQNEAQ (reference sequence). The CDR3 runs 14 residues. CDR3 loop: CASSLAGGDYGYTF. In nucleotides, the CDR3 is TGTGCCAGCAGCTTAGCAGGCGGGGACTATGGCTACACCTTC.

The chain carries TRBV7-2 and TRBJ1-5; D perhaps matches TRBD1 (5 bases). Germline V lookup: CDR1 SGHTA, CDR2 FQGNSA. The CDR3 has 16 amino acids. With 6 bases removed from V and 0 bases from J, the gap between germline ends came to 15 bases. CDR3 sequence reads: CASRLIKGLSNQPQHF. In DNA, the CDR3 is TGTGCCAGCAGGTTAATAAAGGGACTTAGCAATCAGCCCCAGCATTTT. Together with reference TRBV7-2 and TRBJ1-5, the CDR3 gives the full variable domain: GAGVSQSPSNKVTEKGKDVELRCDPISGHTALYWYRQSLGQGLEFLIYFQGNSAPDKSGLPSDRFSAERTGGSVSTLTIQRTQQEDSAVYLCASRLIKGLSNQPQHFGDGTRLSIL.

The chain links TRBV5-4 to TRBJ2-7; 9 bases align to TRBD1. Germline CDR1 and CDR2: SGHNT and YYREEE (reference sequence). Trimming cost V 9 bases and J 5 bases; bases outside gene matches: 12. The CDR3 length is 14 residues. DNA of the CDR3: TGTGCCACTACTACAGGGGGCAGGGCCAACGAGCAGTACTTC. Translation: CATTTGGRANEQYF.